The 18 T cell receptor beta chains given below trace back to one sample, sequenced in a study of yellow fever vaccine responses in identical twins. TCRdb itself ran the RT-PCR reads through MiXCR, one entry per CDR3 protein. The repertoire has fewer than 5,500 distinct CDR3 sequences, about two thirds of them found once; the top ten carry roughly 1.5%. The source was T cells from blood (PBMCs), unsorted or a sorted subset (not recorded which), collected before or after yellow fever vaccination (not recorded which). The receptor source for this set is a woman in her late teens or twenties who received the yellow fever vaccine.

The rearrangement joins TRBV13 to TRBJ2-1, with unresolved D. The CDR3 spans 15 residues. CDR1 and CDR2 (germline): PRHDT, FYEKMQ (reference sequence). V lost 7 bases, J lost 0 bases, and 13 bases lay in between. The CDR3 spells CASTGEQSSYNEQFF. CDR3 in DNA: TGTGCCAGCACAGGAGAACAGAGCTCCTACAATGAGCAGTTCTTC. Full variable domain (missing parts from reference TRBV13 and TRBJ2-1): AAGVIQSPRHLIKEKRETATLKCYPIPRHDTVYWYQQGPGQDPQFLISFYEKMQSDKGSIPDRFSAQQFSDYHSELNMSSLELGDSALYFCASTGEQSSYNEQFFGPGTRLTVL.

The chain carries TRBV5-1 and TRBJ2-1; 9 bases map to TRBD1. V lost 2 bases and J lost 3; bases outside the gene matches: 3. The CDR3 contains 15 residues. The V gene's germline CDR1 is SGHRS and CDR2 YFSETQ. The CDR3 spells CASSFNRGLYNEQFF. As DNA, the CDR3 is TGCGCCAGCAGCTTTAACAGGGGGCTCTACAATGAGCAGTTCTTC.

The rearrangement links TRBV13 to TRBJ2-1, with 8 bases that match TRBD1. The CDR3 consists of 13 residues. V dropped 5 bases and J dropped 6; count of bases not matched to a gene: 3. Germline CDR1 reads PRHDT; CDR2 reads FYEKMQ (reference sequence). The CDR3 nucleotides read TGTGCCAGCAGCCTTGGACAGGGCAATGAGCAGTTCTTC. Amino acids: CASSLGQGNEQFF. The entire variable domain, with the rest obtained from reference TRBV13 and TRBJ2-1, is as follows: AAGVIQSPRHLIKEKRETATLKCYPIPRHDTVYWYQQGPGQDPQFLISFYEKMQSDKGSIPDRFSAQQFSDYHSELNMSSLELGDSALYFCASSLGQGNEQFFGPGTRLTVL.

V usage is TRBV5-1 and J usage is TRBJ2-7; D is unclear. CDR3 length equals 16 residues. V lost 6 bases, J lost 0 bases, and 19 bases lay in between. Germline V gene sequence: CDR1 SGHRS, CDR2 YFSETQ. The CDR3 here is CASTILPEASSYEQYF. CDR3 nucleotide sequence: TGCGCCAGCACCATCCTCCCCGAAGCTAGCTCCTACGAGCAGTACTTC.

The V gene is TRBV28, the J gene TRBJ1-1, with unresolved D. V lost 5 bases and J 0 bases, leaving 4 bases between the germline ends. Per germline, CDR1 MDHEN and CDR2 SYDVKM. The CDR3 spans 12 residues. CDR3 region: CASSPVNTEAFF. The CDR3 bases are TGTGCCAGCAGTCCCGTGAACACTGAAGCTTTCTTT.

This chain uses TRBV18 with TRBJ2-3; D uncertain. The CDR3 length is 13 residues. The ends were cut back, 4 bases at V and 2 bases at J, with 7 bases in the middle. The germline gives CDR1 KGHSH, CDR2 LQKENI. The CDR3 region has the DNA TGTGCCAGCTCACTTCAGCTCACAGATACGCAGTATTTT. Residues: CASSLQLTDTQYF.

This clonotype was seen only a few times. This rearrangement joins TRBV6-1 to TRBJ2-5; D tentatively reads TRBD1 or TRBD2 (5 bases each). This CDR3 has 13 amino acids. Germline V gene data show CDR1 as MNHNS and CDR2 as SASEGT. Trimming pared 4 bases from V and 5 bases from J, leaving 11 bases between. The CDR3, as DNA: TGTGCCAGCAGTGTCACGGGACGGGAGACCCAGTACTTC. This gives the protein CASSVTGRETQYF.

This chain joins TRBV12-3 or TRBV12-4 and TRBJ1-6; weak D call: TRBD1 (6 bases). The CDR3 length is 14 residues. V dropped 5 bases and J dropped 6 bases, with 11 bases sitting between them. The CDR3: CASSPGQLNSPLHF. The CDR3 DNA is TGTGCCAGCAGTCCCGGACAGCTTAATTCACCCCTCCACTTT.

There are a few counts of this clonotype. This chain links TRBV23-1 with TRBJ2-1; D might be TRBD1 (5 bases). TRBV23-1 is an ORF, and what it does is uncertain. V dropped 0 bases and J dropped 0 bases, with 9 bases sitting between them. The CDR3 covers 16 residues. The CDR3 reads CASSQSRQGSYNEQFF. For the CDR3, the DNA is TGCGCCAGCAGTCAATCGAGGCAGGGCTCCTACAATGAGCAGTTCTTC.

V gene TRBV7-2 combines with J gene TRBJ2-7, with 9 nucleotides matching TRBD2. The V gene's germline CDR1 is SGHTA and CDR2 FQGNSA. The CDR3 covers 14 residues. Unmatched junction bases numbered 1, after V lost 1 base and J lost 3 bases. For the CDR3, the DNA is TGTGCCAGCAGCTTAGTACTAGCGGGCTACGAGCAGTACTTC. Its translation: CASSLVLAGYEQYF.

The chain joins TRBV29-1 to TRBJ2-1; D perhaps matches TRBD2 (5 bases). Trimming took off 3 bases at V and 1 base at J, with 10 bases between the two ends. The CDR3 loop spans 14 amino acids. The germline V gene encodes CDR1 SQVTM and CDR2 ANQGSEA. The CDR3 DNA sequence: TGCAGCGTTGATACGTGGGAGTCCTACAATGAGCAGTTCTTC. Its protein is CSVDTWESYNEQFF.

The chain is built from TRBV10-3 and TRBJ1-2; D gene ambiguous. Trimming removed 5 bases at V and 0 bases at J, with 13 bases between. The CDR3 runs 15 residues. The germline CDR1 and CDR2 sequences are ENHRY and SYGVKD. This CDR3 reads CAISSLRSSNYGYTF. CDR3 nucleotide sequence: TGTGCCATCAGTTCTCTCCGCTCCTCTAACTATGGCTACACCTTC.

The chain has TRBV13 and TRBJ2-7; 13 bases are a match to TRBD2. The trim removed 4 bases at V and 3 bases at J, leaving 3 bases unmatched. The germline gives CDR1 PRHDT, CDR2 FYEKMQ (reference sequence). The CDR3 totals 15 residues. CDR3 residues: CASSSGLAGVYEQYF. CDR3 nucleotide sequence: TGTGCCAGCAGCTCCGGACTAGCGGGGGTCTACGAGCAGTACTTC.

The chain's CDR3 is CASSQGPDREAGELFF. For the CDR3, the DNA is TGCGCCAGCAGCCAAGGACCGGACAGGGAGGCCGGGGAGCTGTTTTTT. The chain links TRBV4-3 to TRBJ2-2; 8 bases fit TRBD1. V trimming: 1 base; J trimming: 6 bases; junction bases outside the gene matches: 7. CDR1 LGHNA and CDR2 YSLEER come from the germline V gene. The CDR3 loop spans 16 amino acids.

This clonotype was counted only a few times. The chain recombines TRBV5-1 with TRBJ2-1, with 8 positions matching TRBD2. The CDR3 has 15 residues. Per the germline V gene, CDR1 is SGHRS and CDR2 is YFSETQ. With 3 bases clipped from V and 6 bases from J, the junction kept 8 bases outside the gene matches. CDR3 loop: CASSSRTGLANEQFF. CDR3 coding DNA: TGCGCCAGCAGCTCAAGAACCGGACTAGCCAATGAGCAGTTCTTC.

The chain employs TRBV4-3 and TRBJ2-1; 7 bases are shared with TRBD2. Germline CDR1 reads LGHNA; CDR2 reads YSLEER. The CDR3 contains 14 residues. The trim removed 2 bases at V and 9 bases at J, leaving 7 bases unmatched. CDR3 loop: CASSQLSGEGEQFF. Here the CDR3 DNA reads TGCGCCAGCAGCCAACTGAGCGGGGAGGGTGAGCAGTTCTTC.

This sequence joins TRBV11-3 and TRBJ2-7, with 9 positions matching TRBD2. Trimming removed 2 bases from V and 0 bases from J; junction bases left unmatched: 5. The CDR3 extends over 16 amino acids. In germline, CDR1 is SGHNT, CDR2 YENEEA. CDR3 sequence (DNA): TGTGCCAGCAGCTTATACCCTAGCGGGGACTCCTACGAGCAGTACTTC. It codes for CASSLYPSGDSYEQYF.

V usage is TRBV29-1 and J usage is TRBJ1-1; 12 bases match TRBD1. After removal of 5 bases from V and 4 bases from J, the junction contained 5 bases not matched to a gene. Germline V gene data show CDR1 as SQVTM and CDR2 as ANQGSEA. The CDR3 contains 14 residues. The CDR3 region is CSVPGTGGVTEAFF. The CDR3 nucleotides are TGCAGCGTTCCCGGGACAGGGGGCGTCACTGAAGCTTTCTTT.